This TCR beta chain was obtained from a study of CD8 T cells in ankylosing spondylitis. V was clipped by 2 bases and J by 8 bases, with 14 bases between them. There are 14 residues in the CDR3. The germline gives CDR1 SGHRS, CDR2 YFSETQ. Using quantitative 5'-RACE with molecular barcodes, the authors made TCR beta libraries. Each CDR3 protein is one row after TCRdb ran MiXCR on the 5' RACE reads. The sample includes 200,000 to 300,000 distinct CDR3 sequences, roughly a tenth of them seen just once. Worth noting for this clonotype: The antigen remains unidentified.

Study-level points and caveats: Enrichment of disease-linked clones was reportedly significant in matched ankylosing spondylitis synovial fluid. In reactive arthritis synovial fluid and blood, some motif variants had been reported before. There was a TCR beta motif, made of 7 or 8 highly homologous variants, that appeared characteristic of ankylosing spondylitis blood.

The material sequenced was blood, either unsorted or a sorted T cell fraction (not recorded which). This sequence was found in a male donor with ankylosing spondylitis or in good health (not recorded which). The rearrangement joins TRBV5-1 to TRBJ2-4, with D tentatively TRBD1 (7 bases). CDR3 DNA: TGCGCCAGCAGCTTCGAATCCAGGGGGGACATTCAGTACTTC. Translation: CASSFESRGDIQYF.